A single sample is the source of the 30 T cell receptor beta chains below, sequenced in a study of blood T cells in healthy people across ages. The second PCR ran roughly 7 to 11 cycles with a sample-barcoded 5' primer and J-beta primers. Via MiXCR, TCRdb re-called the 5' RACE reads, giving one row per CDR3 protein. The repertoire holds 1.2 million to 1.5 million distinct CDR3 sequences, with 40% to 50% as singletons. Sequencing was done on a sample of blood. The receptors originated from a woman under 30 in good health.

The CDR3 is CASSGNGGENEQFF. Here the CDR3 DNA reads TGCGCCAGCAGCGGGAACGGGGGGGAAAATGAGCAGTTCTTC. V is TRBV4-1 and J is TRBJ2-1, with TRBD2 matching over 8 bases. V was pared by 5 bases and J by 7 bases, with 7 bases of the junction left unmatched. This CDR3 region has 14 residues. CDR1 and CDR2 (germline): MGHRA, YSYEKL.

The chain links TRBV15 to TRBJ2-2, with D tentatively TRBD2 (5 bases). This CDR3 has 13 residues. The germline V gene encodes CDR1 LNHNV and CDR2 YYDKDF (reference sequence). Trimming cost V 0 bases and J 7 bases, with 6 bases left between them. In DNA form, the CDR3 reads TGTGCCACCAGCAGAGACGGGATCGGGGAGCTGTTTTTT. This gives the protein CATSRDGIGELFF. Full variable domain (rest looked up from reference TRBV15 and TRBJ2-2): DAMVIQNPRYQVTQFGKPVTLSCSQTLNHNVMYWYQQKSSQAPKLLFHYYDKDFNNEADTPDNFQSRRPNTSFCFLDIRSPGLGDTAMYLCATSRDGIGELFFGEGSRLTVL.

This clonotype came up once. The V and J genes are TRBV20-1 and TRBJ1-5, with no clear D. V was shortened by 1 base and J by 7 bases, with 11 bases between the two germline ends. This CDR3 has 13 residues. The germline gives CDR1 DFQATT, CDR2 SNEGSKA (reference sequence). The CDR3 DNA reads TGCAGTGCTAGAGCCCCTGGGAACCAGCCCCAGCATTTT. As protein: CSARAPGNQPQHF.

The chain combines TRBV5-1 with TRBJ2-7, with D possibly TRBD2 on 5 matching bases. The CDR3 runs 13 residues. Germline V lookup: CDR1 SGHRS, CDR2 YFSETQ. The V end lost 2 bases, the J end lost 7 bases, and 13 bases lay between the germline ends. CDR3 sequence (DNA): TGCGCCAGCAGCTTCAGAGAGGGATCGGAGCAGTACTTC. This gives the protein CASSFREGSEQYF.

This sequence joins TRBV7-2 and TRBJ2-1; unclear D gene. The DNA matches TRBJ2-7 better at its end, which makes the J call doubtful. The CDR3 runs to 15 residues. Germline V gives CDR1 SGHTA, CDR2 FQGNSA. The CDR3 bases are TGTGCCAGCAGCCAACTCGGCCTCCTGTACAATGAGCAGTACTTC. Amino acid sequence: CASSQLGLLYNEQYF.

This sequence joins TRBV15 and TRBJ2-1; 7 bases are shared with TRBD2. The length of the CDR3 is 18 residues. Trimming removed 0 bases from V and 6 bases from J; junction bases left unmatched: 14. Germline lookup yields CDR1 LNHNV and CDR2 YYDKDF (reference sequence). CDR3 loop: CATSREAPWSGNTNEQFF. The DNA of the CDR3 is TGTGCCACCAGCAGAGAGGCCCCTTGGAGCGGGAACACCAATGAGCAGTTCTTC. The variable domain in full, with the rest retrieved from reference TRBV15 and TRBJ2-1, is DAMVIQNPRYQVTQFGKPVTLSCSQTLNHNVMYWYQQKSSQAPKLLFHYYDKDFNNEADTPDNFQSRRPNTSFCFLDIRSPGLGDTAMYLCATSREAPWSGNTNEQFFGPGTRLTVL.

For the CDR3, the DNA is TGTGCCAGCAGCTTACGACAGGGCAATGAGCAGTTCTTC. This sequence encodes CASSLRQGNEQFF. V gene TRBV7-8 combines with J gene TRBJ2-1; TRBD1 matches at 7 bases. Germline V gives CDR1 SGHVS, CDR2 FQNEAQ. After removal of 2 bases from V and 6 bases from J, the junction contained 1 base not matched to a gene. The CDR3 contains 13 residues.

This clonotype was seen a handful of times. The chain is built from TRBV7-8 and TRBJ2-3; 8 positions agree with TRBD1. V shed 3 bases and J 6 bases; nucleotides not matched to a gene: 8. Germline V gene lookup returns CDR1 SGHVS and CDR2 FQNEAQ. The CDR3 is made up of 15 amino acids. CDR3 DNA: TGTGCCAGCAGCTTCTTCGGGACAGGAGCCGATACGCAGTATTTT. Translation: CASSFFGTGADTQYF. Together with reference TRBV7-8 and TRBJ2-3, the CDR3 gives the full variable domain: GAGVSQSPRYKVAKRGQDVALRCDPISGHVSLFWYQQALGQGPEFLTYFQNEAQLDKSGLPSDRFFAERPEGSVSTLKIQRTQQEDSAVYLCASSFFGTGADTQYFGPGTRLTVL.

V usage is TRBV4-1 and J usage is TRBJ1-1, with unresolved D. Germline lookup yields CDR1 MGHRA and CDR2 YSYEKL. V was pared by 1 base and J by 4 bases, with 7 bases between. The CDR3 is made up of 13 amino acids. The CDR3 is CASSQVPLTEAFF. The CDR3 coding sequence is TGCGCCAGCAGCCAAGTTCCCCTCACTGAAGCTTTCTTT.

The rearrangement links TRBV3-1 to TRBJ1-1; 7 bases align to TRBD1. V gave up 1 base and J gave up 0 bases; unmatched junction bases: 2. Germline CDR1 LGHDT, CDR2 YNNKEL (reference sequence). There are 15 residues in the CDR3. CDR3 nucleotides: TGTGCCAGCAGCCAAGGGACAGGTTTGAACACTGAAGCTTTCTTT. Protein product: CASSQGTGLNTEAFF.

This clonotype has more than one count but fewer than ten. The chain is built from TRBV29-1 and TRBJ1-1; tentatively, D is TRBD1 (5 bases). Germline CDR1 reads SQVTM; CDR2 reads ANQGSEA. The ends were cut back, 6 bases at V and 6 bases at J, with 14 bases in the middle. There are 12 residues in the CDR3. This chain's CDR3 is CSVGFSGAEAFF. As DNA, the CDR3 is TGCAGCGTCGGGTTTTCGGGGGCTGAAGCTTTCTTT.

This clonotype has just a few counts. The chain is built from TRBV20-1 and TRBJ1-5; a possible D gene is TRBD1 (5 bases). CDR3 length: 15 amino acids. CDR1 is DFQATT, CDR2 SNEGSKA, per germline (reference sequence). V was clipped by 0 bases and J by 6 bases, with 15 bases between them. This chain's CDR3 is CSAREAGPGGQPQHF. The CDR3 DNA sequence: TGCAGTGCTAGAGAGGCTGGCCCTGGGGGTCAGCCCCAGCATTTT.

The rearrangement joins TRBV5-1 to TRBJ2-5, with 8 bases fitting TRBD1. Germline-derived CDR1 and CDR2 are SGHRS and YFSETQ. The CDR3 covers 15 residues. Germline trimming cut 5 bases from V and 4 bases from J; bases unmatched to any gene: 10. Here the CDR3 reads CASRKTGERGETQYF. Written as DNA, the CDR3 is TGCGCCAGCAGAAAGACAGGGGAGAGGGGAGAGACCCAGTACTTC.

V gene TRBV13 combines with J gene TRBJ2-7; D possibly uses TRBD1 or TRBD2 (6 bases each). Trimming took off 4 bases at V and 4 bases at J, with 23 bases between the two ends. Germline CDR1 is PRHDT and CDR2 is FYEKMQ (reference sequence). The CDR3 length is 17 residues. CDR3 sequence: CASSSVLGGDISYEQYF. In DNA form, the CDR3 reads TGTGCCAGCAGCTCCGTTCTAGGCGGGGACATATCGTACGAGCAGTACTTC.

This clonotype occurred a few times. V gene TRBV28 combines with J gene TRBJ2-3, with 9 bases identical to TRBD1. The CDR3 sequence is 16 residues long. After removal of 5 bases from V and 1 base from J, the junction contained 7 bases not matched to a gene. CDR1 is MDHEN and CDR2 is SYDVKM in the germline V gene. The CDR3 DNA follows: TGTGCCAGCAGTCCAGGGACAGGGTCTCGCACAGATACGCAGTATTTT. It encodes CASSPGTGSRTDTQYF.

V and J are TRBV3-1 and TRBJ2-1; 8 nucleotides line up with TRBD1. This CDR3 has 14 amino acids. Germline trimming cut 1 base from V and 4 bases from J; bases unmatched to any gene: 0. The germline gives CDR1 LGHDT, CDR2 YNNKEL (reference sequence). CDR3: CASSQGDRYNEQFF. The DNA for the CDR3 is TGTGCCAGCAGCCAAGGGGACAGGTACAATGAGCAGTTCTTC.

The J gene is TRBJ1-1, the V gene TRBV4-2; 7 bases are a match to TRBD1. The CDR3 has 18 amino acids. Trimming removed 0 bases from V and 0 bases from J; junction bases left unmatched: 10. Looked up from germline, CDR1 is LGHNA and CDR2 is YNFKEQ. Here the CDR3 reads CASSQEVGQGVMNTEAFF. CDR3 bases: TGTGCCAGCAGCCAAGAAGTGGGGCAGGGGGTCATGAACACTGAAGCTTTCTTT.

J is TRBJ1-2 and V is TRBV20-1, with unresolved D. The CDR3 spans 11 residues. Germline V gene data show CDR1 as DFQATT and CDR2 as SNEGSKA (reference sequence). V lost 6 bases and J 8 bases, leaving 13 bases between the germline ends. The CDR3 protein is CSAEYLHGYTF. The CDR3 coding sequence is TGCAGTGCGGAATACCTACACGGCTACACCTTC.

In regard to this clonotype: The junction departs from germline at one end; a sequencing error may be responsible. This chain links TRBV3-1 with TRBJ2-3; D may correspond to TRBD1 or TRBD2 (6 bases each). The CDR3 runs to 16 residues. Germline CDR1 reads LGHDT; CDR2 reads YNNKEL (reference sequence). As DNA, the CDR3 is TGTGCCGGCAGCCAGGGGTTAGCGGCCCTTTCGAATACGCAGTATTTT. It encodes CAGSQGLAALSNTQYF.

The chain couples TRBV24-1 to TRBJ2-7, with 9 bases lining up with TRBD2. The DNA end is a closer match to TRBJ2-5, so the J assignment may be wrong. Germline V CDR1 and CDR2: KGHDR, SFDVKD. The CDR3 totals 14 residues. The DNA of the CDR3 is TGTGCCACCAGTGAGAGCGGGAGGACGGAGACCCAGTACTTC. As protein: CATSESGRTETQYF.

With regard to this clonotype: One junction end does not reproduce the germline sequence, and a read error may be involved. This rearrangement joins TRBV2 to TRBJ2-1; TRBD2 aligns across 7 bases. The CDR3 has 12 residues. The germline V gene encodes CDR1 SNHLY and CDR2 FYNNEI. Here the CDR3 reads CFSGNSYNEQFF. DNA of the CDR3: TGCTTCAGCGGGAACTCCTACAATGAGCAGTTCTTC.

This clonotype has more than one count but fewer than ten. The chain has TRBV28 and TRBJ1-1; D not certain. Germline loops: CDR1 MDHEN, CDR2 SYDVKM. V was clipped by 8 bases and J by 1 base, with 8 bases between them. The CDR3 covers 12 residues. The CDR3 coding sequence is TGTGCCAGCCACGGACCGAACACTGAAGCTTTCTTT. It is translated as CASHGPNTEAFF.

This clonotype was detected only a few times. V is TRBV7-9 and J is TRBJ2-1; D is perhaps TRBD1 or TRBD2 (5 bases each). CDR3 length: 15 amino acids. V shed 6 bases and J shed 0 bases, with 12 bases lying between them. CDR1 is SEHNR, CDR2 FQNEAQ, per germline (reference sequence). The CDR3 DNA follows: TGTGCCAGCAGACTAGAAGGGGCCTCCTACAATGAGCAGTTCTTC. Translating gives CASRLEGASYNEQFF.

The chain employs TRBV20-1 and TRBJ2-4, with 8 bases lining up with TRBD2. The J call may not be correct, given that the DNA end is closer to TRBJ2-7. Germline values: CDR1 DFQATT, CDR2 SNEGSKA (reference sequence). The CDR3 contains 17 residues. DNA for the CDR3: TGCAGTGCTAGAGATATGGGGCTAGCGGGCATCTCCTACGAGCAGTACTTC. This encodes CSARDMGLAGISYEQYF.

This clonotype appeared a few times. Here the CDR3 DNA reads TGTGCCAGCAGTGAAGCGCTGACTAGCGGGGGCTACAATGAGCAGTTCTTC. It specifies CASSEALTSGGYNEQFF. J is TRBJ2-1 and V is TRBV2; 12 nucleotides agree with TRBD2. The CDR3 loop spans 17 amino acids. Germline loops: CDR1 SNHLY, CDR2 FYNNEI. J lost 3 bases, V lost 0 bases, and 3 bases had no gene match.

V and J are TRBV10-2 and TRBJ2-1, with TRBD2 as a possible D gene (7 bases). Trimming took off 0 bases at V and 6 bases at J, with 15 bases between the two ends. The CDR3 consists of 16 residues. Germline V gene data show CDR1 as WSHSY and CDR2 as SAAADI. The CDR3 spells CASSESRGEGRNEQFF. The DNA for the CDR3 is TGCGCCAGCAGTGAGTCGAGGGGGGAGGGACGCAATGAGCAGTTCTTC.

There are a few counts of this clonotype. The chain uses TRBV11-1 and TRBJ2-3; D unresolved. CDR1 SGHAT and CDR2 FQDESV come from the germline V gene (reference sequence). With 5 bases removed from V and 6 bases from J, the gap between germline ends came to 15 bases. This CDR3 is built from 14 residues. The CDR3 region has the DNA TGTGCCAGCAGCCCGCAACCGGGTGGGGATACGCAGTATTTT. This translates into CASSPQPGGDTQYF.

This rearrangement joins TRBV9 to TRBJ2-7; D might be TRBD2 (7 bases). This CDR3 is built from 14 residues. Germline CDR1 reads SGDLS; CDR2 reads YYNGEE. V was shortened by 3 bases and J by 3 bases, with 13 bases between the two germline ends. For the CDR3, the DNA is TGTGCCAGCAGCGGGGGGGGGCAAAACTACGAGCAGTACTTC. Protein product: CASSGGGQNYEQYF.

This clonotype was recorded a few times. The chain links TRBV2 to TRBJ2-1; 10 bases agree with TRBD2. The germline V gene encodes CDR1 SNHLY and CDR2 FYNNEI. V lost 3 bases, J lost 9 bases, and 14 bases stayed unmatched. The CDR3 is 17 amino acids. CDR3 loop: CASSDAGGLAGETEQFF. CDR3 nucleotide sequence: TGTGCCAGCAGTGACGCGGGCGGGCTAGCGGGAGAAACTGAGCAGTTCTTC.

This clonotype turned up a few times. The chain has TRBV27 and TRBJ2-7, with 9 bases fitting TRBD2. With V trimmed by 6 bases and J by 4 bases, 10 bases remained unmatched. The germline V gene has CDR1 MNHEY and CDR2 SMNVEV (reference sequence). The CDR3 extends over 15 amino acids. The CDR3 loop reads CASSSPLAGVYEQYF. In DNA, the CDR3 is TGTGCCAGCAGCTCCCCCTTAGCGGGAGTTTACGAGCAGTACTTC.